These 21 T cell receptor beta chains were all obtained from the same sample, sequenced in a study of OX40 agonist ivuxolimab in advanced cancers. Produced via immunoSEQ multiplex PCR; TCRdb's table is partial and in-frame only. The sample shows tens of thousands of clones, 82% of them seen only once. Source: CD4+ or CD8+ T cells sorted from blood, taken in a trial of the OX40 agonist ivuxolimab. Receptor source: an adult with an advanced solid tumor such as melanoma, head and neck, liver or kidney cancer.

V usage is TRBV6-5 and J usage is TRBJ2-5; 8 nucleotides align to TRBD2. Germline assignment: CDR1 MNHEY and CDR2 SVGAGI. CDR3 length: 13 residues. V lost 4 bases and J lost 5; bases outside the gene matches: 3. For the CDR3, the DNA is TGTGCCAGCAGTTCGACTAGCGTCGAGACCCAGTACTTC. Its protein product is CASSSTSVETQYF.

The genes are TRBV1 and TRBJ2-2; the DNA was not used to check the table's D call, TRBD2. TRBV1 is a pseudogene. The CDR3 loop spans 15 amino acids. CDR3 sequence reads: CTSSQVSANTGELFF. The CDR3 DNA reads as TGCACCAGCAGCCAAGTTAGCGCGAACACCGGGGAGCTGTTTTTT.

This clone has only one observation. The chain has TRBV7-2 and TRBJ1-1; D is unresolved. The CDR3 extends over 15 amino acids. Germline loops: CDR1 SGHTA, CDR2 FQGNSA. The V end was cut by 1 base, the J end by 0 bases, with 9 bases between. The CDR3 spells CASSLGIAMNTEAFF. CDR3 bases: TGTGCCAGCAGCTTAGGAATAGCTATGAACACTGAAGCTTTCTTT.

J is TRBJ1-4 and V is TRBV9; 7 nucleotides match TRBD1. The trim removed 0 bases at V and 7 bases at J, leaving 3 bases unmatched. CDR1 is SGDLS and CDR2 is YYNGEE in the germline V gene. This CDR3 is built from 14 residues. Here the CDR3 reads CASSVGGTAEKLFF. The CDR3 DNA follows: TGTGCCAGCAGCGTAGGGGGGACAGCTGAAAAACTGTTTTTT.

This clone was counted once. The gene calls are TRBV6-4 and TRBJ1-6, with 7 bases that match TRBD1. CDR1 is MRHNA and CDR2 is SNTAGT in the germline V gene. The J segment lost 7 bases and the V segment lost 5 bases, leaving 5 bases of the junction unmatched. The CDR3 totals 14 residues. The CDR3 region has the DNA TGTGCCAGCAGTCCGACAGGGTGGAATTCACCCCTCCACTTT. It yields the protein CASSPTGWNSPLHF.

The chain links TRBV7-2 to TRBJ2-7; 7 positions agree with TRBD1. Germline V lookup: CDR1 SGHTA, CDR2 FQGNSA. J gave up 2 bases and V 3 bases, and 4 bases lay outside the gene matches. CDR3 size: 14 residues. The CDR3 sequence: CASSLRQGAYEQYV. The CDR3 DNA is TGTGCCAGCAGCTTGAGACAGGGAGCCTACGAGCAGTACGTC.

The chain joins TRBV5-5 to TRBJ2-1; TRBD2 is a possible D gene (5 bases). CDR3 length equals 16 residues. Trimming removed 1 base from V and 1 base from J, with 12 bases in between. Germline V gives CDR1 SGHKS, CDR2 YYEKEE (reference sequence). The DNA for the CDR3 is TGTGCCAGCAGCTTGAGCGGTTCGGCTTCCTACAATGAGCAGTTCTTC. Protein: CASSLSGSASYNEQFF.

This clone was recorded a few times. The V call is TRBV5-5, the J call TRBJ2-7; D is perhaps TRBD2 (5 bases). Germline V gene lookup returns CDR1 SGHKS and CDR2 YYEKEE (reference sequence). CDR3 size: 15 residues. Trimming cost V 1 base and J 9 bases, with 20 bases left between them. The CDR3 loop is CASSLFGLAASGQYV. The CDR3 bases are TGTGCCAGCAGCTTGTTCGGGCTAGCCGCCTCCGGGCAGTACGTC.

This chain joins TRBV28 and TRBJ2-7; D gene unclear. This CDR3 comprises 13 residues. Germline loops: CDR1 MDHEN, CDR2 SYDVKM. V was clipped by 5 bases and J by 2 bases, with 10 bases between them. CDR3 residues: CASSRLSTYEQYF. As DNA, the CDR3 is TGTGCCAGCAGTCGTCTCAGTACCTACGAGCAGTACTTC.

The rearrangement links TRBV6-1 to TRBJ1-4; perhaps TRBD1 as D (5 bases). Trimming shortened V by 2 bases and J by 5 bases, and 18 bases separated the two germline ends. The germline V gene encodes CDR1 MNHNS and CDR2 SASEGT. There are 17 residues in the CDR3. CDR3 amino acids: CASSERVRAGSNEKLFF. CDR3 in DNA: TGTGCCAGCAGTGAAAGGGTCCGGGCAGGGTCAAATGAAAAACTGTTTTTT.

The V and J genes are TRBV28 and TRBJ1-1; 8 bases are shared with TRBD1. From germline, CDR1 is MDHEN and CDR2 SYDVKM. The V segment lost 5 bases and the J segment 1 base; nucleotides outside the gene matches: 3. The CDR3 is 14 residues long. The CDR3, as DNA: TGTGCCAGCAGTACAGGGGGGCGGAACACTGAAGCTTTCTTT. It translates to CASSTGGRNTEAFF.

The V call is TRBV28, the J call TRBJ2-4; 11 nucleotides match TRBD1. This CDR3 has 18 residues. V lost 5 bases and J lost 0; bases outside the gene matches: 9. Germline CDR1 is MDHEN and CDR2 is SYDVKM. The CDR3 region is CASSPGTGGILAKNIQYF. CDR3 bases: TGTGCCAGCAGTCCCGGGACAGGGGGGATTCTAGCCAAAAACATTCAGTACTTC. Supplemented by reference TRBV28 and TRBJ2-4, the full variable domain reads DVKVTQSSRYLVKRTGEKVFLECVQDMDHENMFWYRQDPGLGLRLIYFSYDVKMKEKGDIPEGYSVSREKKERFSLILESASTNQTSMYLCASSPGTGGILAKNIQYFGAGTRLSVL.

The chain links TRBV2 to TRBJ2-3; 7 bases align to TRBD2. The junction had 10 bases not matched to a gene; V was cut back by 7 bases and J by 3 bases. Per germline, CDR1 SNHLY and CDR2 FYNNEI. CDR3 length: 15 amino acids. The CDR3 is CASTALAKITDTQYF. The CDR3 nucleotides are TGTGCCAGCACTGCACTAGCGAAAATTACAGATACGCAGTATTTT.

In nucleotides, the CDR3 is TGTGCCAGCAGCCTTACAGGGTCTGGGACTGAAGCTTTCTTT. It codes for CASSLTGSGTEAFF. This chain connects TRBV5-5 to TRBJ1-1; D is perhaps TRBD1 (6 bases). The CDR3 totals 14 residues. V was cut by 4 bases and J by 5 bases, with 15 bases left in between. Germline V lookup: CDR1 SGHKS, CDR2 YYEKEE (reference sequence).

The chain employs TRBV28 and TRBJ1-3, with D unclear. The CDR3 extends over 13 amino acids. The germline CDR1 and CDR2 sequences are MDHEN and SYDVKM. The germline V and J ends were trimmed by 5 bases and 4 bases, with 9 bases remaining between them. The CDR3 DNA reads TGTGCCAGCAGTCCGGGTAGGGGAAACACCATATATTTT. Encoded protein: CASSPGRGNTIYF. Full variable domain (rest looked up from reference TRBV28 and TRBJ1-3): DVKVTQSSRYLVKRTGEKVFLECVQDMDHENMFWYRQDPGLGLRLIYFSYDVKMKEKGDIPEGYSVSREKKERFSLILESASTNQTSMYLCASSPGRGNTIYFGEGSWLTVV.

The chain combines TRBV28 with TRBJ1-2, with TRBD1 as a possible D gene (5 bases). Germline CDR1 reads MDHEN; CDR2 reads SYDVKM. The V and J ends lost 6 bases and 0 bases respectively, with 20 bases between them. The CDR3 has 17 amino acids. CDR3 DNA: TGTGCCAGCAGAATTCAGGCTGGGGCAGGAACTAACTATGGCTACACCTTC. Encoded protein: CASRIQAGAGTNYGYTF.

This clone appeared a single time. The chain combines TRBV28 with TRBJ2-2; D uncertain. V lost 0 bases to trimming and J lost 1 base, with 3 bases between them. Germline CDR1 is MDHEN and CDR2 is SYDVKM. The CDR3 is made up of 14 amino acids. The CDR3 sequence is CASSLWGNTGELFF. DNA of the CDR3: TGTGCCAGCAGTTTATGGGGGAACACCGGGGAGCTGTTTTTT.

The V call is TRBV7-2, the J call TRBJ2-5, with a weak D call TRBD1 (5 bases). Deletions cut 6 bases from V and 2 bases from J, with 10 bases between. Germline assignment: CDR1 SGHTA and CDR2 FQGNSA. The CDR3 consists of 13 residues. The CDR3 sequence is CASRKGRQETQYF. In nucleotides, the CDR3 is TGTGCCAGCAGAAAGGGGCGTCAAGAGACCCAGTACTTC.

J is TRBJ1-5 and V is TRBV28; no clear D. CDR3 size: 15 residues. Germline values: CDR1 MDHEN, CDR2 SYDVKM. V was trimmed by 3 bases and J by 7 bases, leaving 16 bases between them. For the CDR3, the DNA is TGTGCCAGCAGTTTGTCGGCCAAACGGATCCAGCCCCAGCATTTT. Translation: CASSLSAKRIQPQHF.

This clone was counted once. This sequence joins TRBV30 and TRBJ1-2, with D perhaps TRBD1 (5 bases). Trimming left V 0 bases short and J 3 bases short, with 17 bases between. From germline, CDR1 is GTSNPN and CDR2 SVGIG (reference sequence). CDR3 length equals 16 residues. As DNA, the CDR3 is TGTGCCTGGAGTGTGGGGTCGGGACTACTCGACTATGGCTACACCTTC. Translated, it gives CAWSVGSGLLDYGYTF. The whole variable domain, remainder taken from reference TRBV30 and TRBJ1-2, is SQTIHQWPATLVQPVGSPLSLECTVEGTSNPNLYWYRQAAGRGLQLLFYSVGIGQISSEVPQNLSASRPQDRQFILSSKKLLLSDSGFYLCAWSVGSGLLDYGYTFGSGTRLTVV.

The chain carries TRBV28 and TRBJ1-2, with D perhaps TRBD1 (5 bases). Germline V gene sequence: CDR1 MDHEN, CDR2 SYDVKM. The V end was cut by 5 bases, the J end by 4 bases, with 14 bases between. The CDR3 is made up of 14 amino acids. The DNA for the CDR3 is TGTGCCAGCAGTCCTAGGGGCTATGCCTATGGCTACACCTTC. It codes for CASSPRGYAYGYTF.